The following is a TCR beta chain sequence with its context. The CDR3 extends over 16 amino acids. Per germline, CDR1 MGHDK and CDR2 SYGVNS. V shed 1 base and J shed 5 bases, with 12 bases lying between them. The data belong to a study of T cells after yellow fever vaccination. Overall study context: Preparing low-cell-number fractions relied on SMART-Seq v4 Ultra Low Input.

TCRdb itself ran the 5' RACE reads through MiXCR, one entry per CDR3 protein. The table records about 340,000 distinct CDR3 sequences, 8.7% of them present only once. Sequencing used PBMCs, obtained on the day of the first yellow fever vaccination. The sequence came from a young man who received the YFV17D yellow fever vaccine. The chain combines TRBV25-1 with TRBJ1-6; no clear D gene. The CDR3 here is CASSEWVAGDNSPLHF. The CDR3 nucleotides are TGTGCCAGCAGTGAATGGGTCGCAGGAGATAATTCACCCCTCCACTTT.